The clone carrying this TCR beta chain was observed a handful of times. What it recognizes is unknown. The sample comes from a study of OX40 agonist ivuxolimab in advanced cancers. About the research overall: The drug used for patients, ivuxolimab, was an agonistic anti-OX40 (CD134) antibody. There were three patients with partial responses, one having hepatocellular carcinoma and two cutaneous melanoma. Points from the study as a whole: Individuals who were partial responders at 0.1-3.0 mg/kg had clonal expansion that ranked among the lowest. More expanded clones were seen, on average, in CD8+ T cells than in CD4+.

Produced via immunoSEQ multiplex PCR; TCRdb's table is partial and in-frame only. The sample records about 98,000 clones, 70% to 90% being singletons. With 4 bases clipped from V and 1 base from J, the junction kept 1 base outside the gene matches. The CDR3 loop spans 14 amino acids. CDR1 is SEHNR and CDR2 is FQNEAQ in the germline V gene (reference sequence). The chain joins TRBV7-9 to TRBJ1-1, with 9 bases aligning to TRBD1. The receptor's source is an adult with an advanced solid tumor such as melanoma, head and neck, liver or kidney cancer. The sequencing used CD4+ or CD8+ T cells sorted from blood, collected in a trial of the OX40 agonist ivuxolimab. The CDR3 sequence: CASSSGQGNTEAFF. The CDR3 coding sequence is TGTGCCAGCAGCTCGGGACAGGGGAACACTGAAGCTTTCTTT.